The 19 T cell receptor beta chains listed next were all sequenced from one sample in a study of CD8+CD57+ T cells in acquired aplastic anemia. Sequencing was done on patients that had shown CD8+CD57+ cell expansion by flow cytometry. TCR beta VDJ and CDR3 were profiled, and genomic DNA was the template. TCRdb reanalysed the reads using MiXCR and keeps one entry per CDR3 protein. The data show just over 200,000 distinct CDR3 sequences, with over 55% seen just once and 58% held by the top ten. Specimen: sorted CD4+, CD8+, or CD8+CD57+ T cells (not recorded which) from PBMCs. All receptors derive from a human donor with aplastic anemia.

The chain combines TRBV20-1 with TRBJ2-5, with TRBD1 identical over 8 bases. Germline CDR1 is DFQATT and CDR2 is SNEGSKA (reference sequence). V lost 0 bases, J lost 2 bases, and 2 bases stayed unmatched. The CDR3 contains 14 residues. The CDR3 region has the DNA TGCAGTGCTAGAGACCGGACAGGGCAAGAGACCCAGTACTTC. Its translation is CSARDRTGQETQYF.

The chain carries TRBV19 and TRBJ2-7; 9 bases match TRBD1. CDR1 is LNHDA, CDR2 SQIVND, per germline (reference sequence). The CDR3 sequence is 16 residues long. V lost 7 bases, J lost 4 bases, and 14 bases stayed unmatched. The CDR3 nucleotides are TGTGCCAGTACCGAAGGTCTGGGGACAGGGAGATACGAGCAGTACTTC. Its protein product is CASTEGLGTGRYEQYF.

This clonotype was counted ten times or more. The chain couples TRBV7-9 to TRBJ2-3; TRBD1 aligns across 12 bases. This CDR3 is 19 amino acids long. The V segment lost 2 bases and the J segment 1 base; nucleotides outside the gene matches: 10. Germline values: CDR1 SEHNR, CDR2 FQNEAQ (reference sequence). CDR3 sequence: CASSLCGTGGFSCTDTQYF. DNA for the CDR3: TGTGCCAGCAGCTTATGCGGGACAGGGGGCTTTTCTTGCACAGATACGCAGTATTTT. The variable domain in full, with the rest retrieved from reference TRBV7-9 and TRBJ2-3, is DTGVSQNPRHKITKRGQNVTFRCDPISEHNRLYWYRQTLGQGPEFLTYFQNEAQLEKSRLLSDRFSAERPKGSFSTLEIQRTEQGDSAMYLCASSLCGTGGFSCTDTQYFGPGTRLTVL.

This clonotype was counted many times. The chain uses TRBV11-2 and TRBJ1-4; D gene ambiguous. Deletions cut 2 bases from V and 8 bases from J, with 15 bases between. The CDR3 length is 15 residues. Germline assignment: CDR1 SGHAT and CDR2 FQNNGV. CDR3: CASSLSLGLREKLFF. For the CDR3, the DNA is TGTGCCAGCAGCTTAAGCCTAGGGCTTCGGGAAAAACTGTTTTTT.

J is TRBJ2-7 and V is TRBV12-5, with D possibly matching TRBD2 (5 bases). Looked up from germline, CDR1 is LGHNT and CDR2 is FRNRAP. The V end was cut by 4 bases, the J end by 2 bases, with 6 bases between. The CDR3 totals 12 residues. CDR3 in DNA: TGTGCTAGTGGTTGGGAGCCCTACGAGCAGTACTTC. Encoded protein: CASGWEPYEQYF.

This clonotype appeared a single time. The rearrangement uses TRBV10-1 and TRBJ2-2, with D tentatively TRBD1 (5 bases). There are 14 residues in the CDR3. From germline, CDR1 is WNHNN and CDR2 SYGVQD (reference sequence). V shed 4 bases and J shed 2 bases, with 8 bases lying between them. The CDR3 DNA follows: TGCGCCAGCAGTGGACAGTATAACACCGGGGAGCTGTTTTTT. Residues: CASSGQYNTGELFF.

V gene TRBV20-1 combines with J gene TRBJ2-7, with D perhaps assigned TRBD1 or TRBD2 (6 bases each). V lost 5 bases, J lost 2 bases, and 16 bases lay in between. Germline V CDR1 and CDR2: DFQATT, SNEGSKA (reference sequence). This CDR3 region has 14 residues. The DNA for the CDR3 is TGCAGTGCTCCCCGGTCGGGGGCAGCCTACGAGCAGTACTTC. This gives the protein CSAPRSGAAYEQYF.

CDR3 protein: CASSVGDTPSGETQYF. CDR3 nucleotides: TGTGCCAGCAGTGTGGGGGACACCCCGTCGGGAGAGACCCAGTACTTC. V and J are TRBV2 and TRBJ2-5; tentative D call: TRBD1 (6 bases). The germline gives CDR1 SNHLY, CDR2 FYNNEI. The ends were cut back, 4 bases at V and 4 bases at J, with 19 bases in the middle. The CDR3 loop spans 16 amino acids.

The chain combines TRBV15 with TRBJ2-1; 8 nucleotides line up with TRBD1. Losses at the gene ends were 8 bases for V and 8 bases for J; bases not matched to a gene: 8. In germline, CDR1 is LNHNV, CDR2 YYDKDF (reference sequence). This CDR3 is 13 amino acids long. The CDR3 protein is CATGTGSSDEQFF. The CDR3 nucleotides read TGTGCCACCGGGACAGGATCGTCCGATGAGCAGTTCTTC.

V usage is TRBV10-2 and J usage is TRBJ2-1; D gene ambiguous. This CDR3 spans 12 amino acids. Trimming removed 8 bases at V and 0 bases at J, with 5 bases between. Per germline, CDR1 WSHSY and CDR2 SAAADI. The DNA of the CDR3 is TGCGCCAGCTACAGCTCCTACAATGAGCAGTTCTTC. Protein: CASYSSYNEQFF.

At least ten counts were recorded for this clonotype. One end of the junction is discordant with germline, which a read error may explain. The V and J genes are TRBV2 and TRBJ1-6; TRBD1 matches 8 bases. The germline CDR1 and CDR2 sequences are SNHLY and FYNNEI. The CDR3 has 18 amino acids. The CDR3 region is CASSSRQGAVSYNSPPHF. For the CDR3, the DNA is TGTGCCAGCAGTAGTCGGCAGGGGGCTGTCTCCTATAATTCACCCCCCCACTTT.

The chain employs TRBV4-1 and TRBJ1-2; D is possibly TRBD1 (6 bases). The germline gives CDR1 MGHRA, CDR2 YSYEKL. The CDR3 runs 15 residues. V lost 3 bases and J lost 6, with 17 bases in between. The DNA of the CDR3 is TGCGCCAGCAGCCAGATAGGGAACAGGGATAATGGCTACACCTTC. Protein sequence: CASSQIGNRDNGYTF.

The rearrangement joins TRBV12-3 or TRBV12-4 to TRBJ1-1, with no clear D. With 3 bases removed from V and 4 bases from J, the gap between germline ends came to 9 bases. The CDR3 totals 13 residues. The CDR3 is CASSLREVTEAFF. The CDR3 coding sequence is TGTGCCAGCAGTTTGCGTGAGGTCACTGAAGCTTTCTTT.

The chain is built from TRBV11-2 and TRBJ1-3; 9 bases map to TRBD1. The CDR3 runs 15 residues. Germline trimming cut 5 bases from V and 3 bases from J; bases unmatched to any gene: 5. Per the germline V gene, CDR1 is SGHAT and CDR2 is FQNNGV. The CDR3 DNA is TGTGCCAGCAGCCCAACAGGGGGCCGTGGAAACACCATATATTTT. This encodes CASSPTGGRGNTIYF.

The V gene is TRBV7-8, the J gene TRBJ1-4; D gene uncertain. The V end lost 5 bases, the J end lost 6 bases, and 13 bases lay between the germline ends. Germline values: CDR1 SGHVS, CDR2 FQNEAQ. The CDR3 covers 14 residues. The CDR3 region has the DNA TGTGCCAGCAGCGGACCCCAAGGATATGAAAAACTGTTTTTT. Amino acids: CASSGPQGYEKLFF.

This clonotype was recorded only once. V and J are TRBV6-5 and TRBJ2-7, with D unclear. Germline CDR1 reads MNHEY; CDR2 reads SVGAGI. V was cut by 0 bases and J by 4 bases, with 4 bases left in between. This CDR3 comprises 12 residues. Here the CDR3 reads CASSYSRYEQYF. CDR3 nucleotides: TGTGCCAGCAGTTACTCGAGGTACGAGCAGTACTTC.

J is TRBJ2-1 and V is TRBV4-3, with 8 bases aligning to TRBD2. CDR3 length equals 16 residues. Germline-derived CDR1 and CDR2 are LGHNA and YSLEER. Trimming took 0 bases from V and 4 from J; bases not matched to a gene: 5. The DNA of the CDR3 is TGCGCCAGCAGCCAAGAAGTAGCGGGGAATTACAATGAGCAGTTCTTC. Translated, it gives CASSQEVAGNYNEQFF.

CDR3 sequence: CASSPLGMETQYF. CDR3 coding DNA: TGTGCCAGCAGCCCCCTGGGGATGGAGACCCAGTACTTC. This chain connects TRBV7-9 to TRBJ2-5; D remains ambiguous. V was shortened by 5 bases and J by 5 bases, with 12 bases between the two germline ends. Germline CDR1 SEHNR, CDR2 FQNEAQ (reference sequence). The length of the CDR3 is 13 residues.

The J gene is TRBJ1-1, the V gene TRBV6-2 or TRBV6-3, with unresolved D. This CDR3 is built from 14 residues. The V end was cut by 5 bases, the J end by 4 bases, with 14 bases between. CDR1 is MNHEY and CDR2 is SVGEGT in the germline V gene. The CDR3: CASSSLSGITEAFF. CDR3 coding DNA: TGTGCCAGCAGTAGCCTCTCCGGGATCACTGAAGCTTTCTTT.